The text below deals with one T cell receptor (beta chain). These data come from a study of blood T cell repertoires in COVID-19. Profiled with immunoSEQ multiplex PCR; TCRdb holds only in-frame clones, not every one. The sample has tens of thousands of clones, around 85% seen once. Trimming cost V 4 bases and J 7 bases; bases outside gene matches: 7. CDR3 length equals 16 residues. Germline-derived CDR1 and CDR2 are SGHRS and YFSETQ. The source material was peripheral blood. The sequence came from a human donor in a cohort sampled during active COVID-19. The donor label of this sample is uncertain. This sequence joins TRBV5-1 and TRBJ2-4; 14 bases align to TRBD2. The CDR3 region has the DNA TGCGCCAGCAGCGCATCGGGACTAGCGGGGGAGAACATTCAGTACTTC. It translates to CASSASGLAGENIQYF.